This record looks at one T cell receptor beta chain sequence and its context. This entry belongs to a study of monozygotic twins with inflammatory bowel disease. The germline CDR1 and CDR2 sequences are KGHSH and LQKENI. This CDR3 comprises 12 residues. cDNA was made in eight separate reactions per sample. TCRdb reanalyzed the 5' RACE reads, giving one entry per CDR3 protein sequence and no DNA. The sample includes around 190,000 distinct CDR3 sequences. This sequence originates from a human donor with ulcerative colitis or Crohn's disease, or a healthy co-twin of an affected twin (not recorded which). V and J are TRBV18 and TRBJ2-1. The sample comprised blood. The CDR3 sequence: CASSRGVDEQFF.